These T cell receptor beta chains were read from a single sample in a study of blood T cell repertoires in COVID-19. The data were produced by immunoSEQ multiplex PCR, yet TCRdb's version contains in-frame clones alone and is incomplete. Among about 150,000 clones listed, 80% to 90% were seen once. The specimen sequenced was peripheral blood. These receptors were taken from a woman in her thirties or forties with acute or convalescent COVID-19. Both conserved end residues are part of each CDR3. Fields, in order: clone size, J gene, D gene, V gene, CDR3 protein, CDR3 DNA. D genes are given only for firm matches. The size of a clone is reported for some rows only, either as once, few or many, or as a class for expanded clones.

>NA|TRBJ1-2|NA|TRBV7-9
CASSLGVAGDYGYTF
TGTGCCAGCAGCTTAGGAGTGGCAGGGGACTATGGCTACACCTTC
>NA|TRBJ1-4|NA|TRBV27
CASSPSWGLNEKLFF
TGTGCCAGCAGTCCCTCCTGGGGCCTTAATGAAAAACTGTTTTTT
>NA|TRBJ1-1|NA|TRBV24-1
CATSDLRLDGEEMNTEAFF
TGTGCCACCAGTGATTTAAGGTTAGACGGGGAGGAAATGAACACTGAAGCTTTCTTT
>NA|TRBJ2-3|NA|TRBV5-1
CASQTEDTQYF
TGCGCCAGTCAGACGGAGGATACGCAGTATTTT
>NA|TRBJ1-1|TRBD1|TRBV2
CASRGDRAKF
TGTGCCAGCAGGGGGGACAGGGCGAAGTTT
>NA|TRBJ2-3|NA|TRBV2
CASSEQFTTDTQYF
TGTGCCAGCAGTGAGCAGTTTACCACAGATACGCAGTATTTT
>NA|TRBJ1-2|NA|TRBV19
CASSRLQGPDGYTF
TGTGCCAGTAGTAGGTTACAGGGCCCGGATGGCTACACCTTC
>NA|TRBJ1-2|NA|TRBV4-1
CASSPLEGNDGYTF
TGCGCCAGCAGCCCATTAGAGGGAAACGATGGCTACACCTTC
>NA|TRBJ1-6|TRBD1|TRBV5-6
CASSSGGTGRRSPLHF
TGTGCCAGCAGCTCGGGTGGGACAGGGCGACGGTCACCCCTCCACTTT
>NA|TRBJ2-3|NA|TRBV11-2
CASSFGGSGTDTQYF
TGTGCCAGCAGCTTTGGTGGGAGTGGCACAGATACGCAGTATTTT
>once|TRBJ1-2|NA|TRBV28
CASSFDMISNYGYTF
TGTGCCAGCAGTTTCGACATGATATCTAACTATGGCTACACCTTC
>NA|TRBJ2-1|TRBD2|TRBV6-5
CASSTPGLAINEQFF
TGTGCCAGCAGCACGCCGGGACTAGCAATAAATGAGCAGTTCTTC
>NA|TRBJ2-5|NA|TRBV30
CAWIQGLETQYF
TGTGCCTGGATTCAGGGGCTGGAGACCCAGTACTTC
>NA|TRBJ2-3|TRBD1|TRBV7-3
CASSPGQTLTDTQYF
TGTGCCAGCAGCCCGGGACAGACTCTCACAGATACGCAGTATTTT
>NA|TRBJ2-3|TRBD1|TRBV28
CASSSAGTDGLPSDTQYF
TGTGCCAGCAGTTCGGCCGGGACAGACGGATTGCCATCAGATACGCAGTATTTT
>NA|TRBJ2-2|NA|TRBV27
CASSLYGSAGELFF
TGTGCCAGCAGTTTGTACGGGAGCGCCGGGGAGCTGTTTTTT
>NA|TRBJ1-1|TRBD1|TRBV7-2
CASSFVATGGTEAFF
TGTGCCAGCAGCTTCGTTGCGACAGGGGGCACTGAAGCTTTCTTT
>NA|TRBJ2-7|NA|TRBV28
CASSPDRTYEQYF
TGTGCCAGCAGCCCCGACAGAACCTACGAGCAGTACTTC
>NA|TRBJ1-1|NA|TRBV6-5
CASKQRRETEAFF
TGTGCCAGCAAACAGAGACGAGAGACTGAAGCTTTCTTT
>NA|TRBJ1-2|NA|TRBV21-1
CASRGTGTAPYGYTF
TGTGCCAGCAGGGGTACCGGGACAGCCCCCTATGGCTACACCTTC
>NA|TRBJ1-5|NA|TRBV15
CATTTDRGYQPQHF
TGTGCCACCACTACGGACAGAGGCTATCAGCCCCAGCATTTT
>NA|TRBJ2-7|TRBD1|TRBV2
CASSEFEGQESYEQYF
TGTGCCAGCAGTGAATTCGAGGGACAGGAGTCCTACGAGCAGTACTTC
>NA|TRBJ1-2|TRBD1|TRBV19
CASTDRGHGYTF
TGTGCCAGTACGGACAGGGGGCACGGCTACACCTTC
>few|TRBJ1-2|NA|TRBV29-1
CSVERSGYGYTF
TGCAGCGTTGAAAGGTCAGGGTACGGCTACACCTTC
>NA|TRBJ1-1|NA|TRBV7-9
CAGSLVAVNTEAFF
TGTGCCGGCAGCTTAGTGGCAGTGAACACTGAAGCTTTCTTT
>NA|TRBJ2-5|TRBD2|TRBV4-2
CASSLPGGIQETQYF
TGTGCCAGCAGCCTACCGGGGGGGATACAAGAGACCCAGTACTTC
>NA|TRBJ2-2|TRBD1|TRBV13
CASSPGTGPTGELFF
TGTGCCAGCAGCCCCGGGACAGGACCCACCGGGGAGCTGTTTTTT
>NA|TRBJ1-1|TRBD1|TRBV28
CASRGQDSWNTEAFF
TGTGCCAGCAGGGGACAGGACAGTTGGAACACTGAAGCTTTCTTT
>NA|TRBJ1-2|NA|TRBV12-3/TRBV12-4
CASSFGPGEGYTF
TGTGCCAGCAGTTTTGGTCCAGGGGAGGGCTACACCTTC
>NA|TRBJ2-7|NA|TRBV2
CASSEYAGYPYEQYF
TGTGCCAGCAGTGAATACGCAGGGTACCCCTACGAGCAGTACTTC
>NA|TRBJ2-2|NA|TRBV9
CASSVGRVGTGELFF
TGTGCCAGCAGCGTCGGCAGGGTGGGCACCGGGGAGCTGTTTTTT
>NA|TRBJ2-1|NA|TRBV19
CASSMHQGYNEQFF
TGTGCCAGTAGTATGCACCAGGGATACAATGAGCAGTTCTTC
>NA|TRBJ2-1|TRBD2|TRBV7-2
CASSPDLGLAPYNEQFF
TGTGCCAGCAGCCCAGACTTAGGACTAGCGCCGTACAATGAGCAGTTCTTC
>NA|TRBJ2-3|NA|TRBV19
CASSIDRRELNTQYF
TGTGCCAGTAGTATAGATCGTAGGGAGCTGAATACGCAGTATTTT
>NA|TRBJ1-4|NA|TRBV28
CASSRIQGGDEKLFF
TGTGCCAGCAGTCGGATACAGGGTGGGGATGAAAAACTGTTTTTT
>NA|TRBJ2-1|TRBD1|TRBV19
CASIAGGRSYNEQFF
TGTGCCAGTATCGCAGGGGGACGCTCCTACAATGAGCAGTTCTTC
>once|TRBJ1-1|NA|TRBV6-5
CASSYSTGTEAFF
TGTGCCAGCAGTTACTCGACAGGCACTGAAGCTTTCTTT
>NA|TRBJ2-3|TRBD2|TRBV7-3
CASSQSGVSIKGTDTQYF
TGTGCCAGCAGTCAAAGCGGGGTATCTATTAAGGGCACAGATACGCAGTATTTT
>NA|TRBJ2-5|TRBD1|TRBV11-3
CASSLQIPGTGGLETQYF
TGTGCCAGCAGCCTCCAGATCCCCGGGACAGGGGGCCTAGAGACCCAGTACTTC
>NA|TRBJ1-5|NA|TRBV5-8
CASSYDGLSNQPQHF
TGTGCCAGCAGCTACGACGGACTGAGCAATCAGCCCCAGCATTTT
>NA|TRBJ1-6|NA|TRBV6-1
CASSEAGGYQGPKYNSPLHF
TGTGCCAGCAGTGAAGCTGGGGGCTACCAGGGCCCTAAATATAATTCACCCCTCCACTTT
>NA|TRBJ1-6|NA|TRBV20-1
CSASGDSPLHF
TGCAGTGCTAGCGGTGATTCACCCCTCCACTTT
>NA|TRBJ1-5|NA|TRBV6-5
CASSYNSYQPQHF
TGTGCCAGCAGTTATAACAGTTATCAGCCCCAGCATTTT
>NA|TRBJ2-1|NA|TRBV30
CAWSITEGNEQFF
TGTGCCTGGAGTATAACAGAGGGCAATGAGCAGTTCTTC
>NA|TRBJ1-5|TRBD1|TRBV19
CASSIGQVGQPQHF
TGTGCCAGTAGCATTGGACAGGTTGGTCAGCCCCAGCATTTT
>NA|TRBJ1-5|TRBD1|TRBV7-8
CASSLVTGGGSNQPQHF
TGTGCCAGCAGCTTAGTGACAGGGGGCGGGAGCAATCAGCCCCAGCATTTT
>NA|TRBJ2-2|NA|TRBV27
CASCQYTGELFF
TGTGCCAGCTGCCAGTACACCGGGGAGCTGTTTTTT
>NA|TRBJ2-3|TRBD2|TRBV30
CAWSVVAGRTDTQYF
TGTGCCTGGAGTGTAGTAGCGGGGCGCACAGATACGCAGTATTTT
>NA|TRBJ2-7|TRBD2|TRBV7-8
CASSLESGGLVIEQYF
TGTGCCAGCAGCTTAGAGTCGGGGGGACTAGTAATCGAGCAGTACTTC
>NA|TRBJ2-3|NA|TRBV7-8
CASSLASPTATQYF
TGTGCCAGCAGCTTAGCATCGCCCACTGCTACGCAGTATTTT
>NA|TRBJ1-1|TRBD1|TRBV7-2
CASQPQGTVNTEAFF
TGTGCCAGCCAACCACAGGGGACGGTGAACACTGAAGCTTTCTTT
>NA|TRBJ2-5|NA|TRBV30
CAWTLSETQYF
TGTGCCTGGACTCTAAGTGAGACCCAGTACTTC
>NA|TRBJ2-2|TRBD1|TRBV5-1
CASSRDSKNTGELFF
TGCGCCAGCAGTCGGGACAGTAAGAACACCGGGGAGCTGTTTTTT
>NA|TRBJ1-2|TRBD1|TRBV7-9
CASSYRTGRMNYGYTF
TGTGCCAGCAGCTACCGGACAGGGAGGATGAACTATGGCTACACCTTC
>NA|TRBJ2-1|TRBD2|TRBV11-2
CASSLGGTSGSWNEQFF
TGTGCCAGCAGCTTAGGAGGGACTAGCGGGAGTTGGAATGAGCAGTTCTTC
>NA|TRBJ2-1|NA|TRBV5-1
CASSLVGSKYNEQFF
TGCGCCAGCAGCTTGGTCGGGAGTAAGTACAATGAGCAGTTCTTC